This T cell receptor beta chain originates from a study of early T cells in non-severe SARS-CoV-2 infection. TCRdb used MiXCR to reprocess the 5' RACE reads, holding one entry per CDR3 protein. This table has about 94,000 distinct CDR3 sequences, under 15% appearing once. V gave up 5 bases and J gave up 3 bases, with 10 bases separating them. In germline, CDR1 is SGHTA, CDR2 FQGNSA. The CDR3 contains 13 residues. Sequencing used whole blood. The chain is built from TRBV7-2 and TRBJ1-1, with D tentatively TRBD1 (6 bases). The clonotype originates from an adult who was a healthcare worker with PCR-confirmed SARS-CoV-2 infection or an uninfected control (not recorded which). CDR3 region: CASSNYRDTEAFF. Written as DNA, the CDR3 is TGTGCCAGCAGCAATTACAGGGACACTGAAGCTTTCTTT. Full variable domain (missing parts from reference TRBV7-2 and TRBJ1-1): GAGVSQSPSNKVTEKGKDVELRCDPISGHTALYWYRQSLGQGLEFLIYFQGNSAPDKSGLPSDRFSAERTGGSVSTLTIQRTQQEDSAVYLCASSNYRDTEAFFGQGTRLTVV.